This TCR beta chain derives from a study of blood T cell repertoires in COVID-19. Overall study: Acute and convalescent COVID-19 samples came from the United States, Italy and Spain. PBMCs, B-cell-depleted T cells, or T cells provided the cDNA or gDNA that made up the material.

This clone was detected a few times. V gave up 4 bases and J gave up 7 bases; unmatched junction bases: 9. The CDR3 runs to 14 residues. CDR1 and CDR2 from the germline V gene are MNHEY and SVGAGI. Authors' processing steps: Using reference gene primer amplification, nucleated cell counts were estimated. Profiled with immunoSEQ multiplex PCR; TCRdb holds only in-frame clones, not every one. The V and J calls and clone size were taken over from that table, and D and trimming were inferred from the DNA. This sample has some 260,000 clones, with just under 85% found just once. The chain carries TRBV6-5 and TRBJ1-2, with 7 positions matching TRBD1. The TCR sequence derives from a man of 80 years or more with acute or convalescent COVID-19. Sequenced: peripheral blood. The CDR3 DNA sequence: TGTGCCAGCAGTTCACCAGGGGGGCCAGGTGGCTACACCTTC. The encoded protein is CASSSPGGPGGYTF.